This is a list of T cell receptor beta chains from one sample in a study of blood T cell repertoires in COVID-19. Sequenced by immunoSEQ multiplex PCR; TCRdb stores in-frame clones only, minus some. The repertoire holds around 160,000 clones, with 70% to 90% as singletons. The sample comprised PBMCs or T cells enriched from blood (not recorded which). The receptors were gathered from a woman between 25 and 40 years old with acute COVID-19. Both conserved end residues are part of each CDR3. Fields, in order: CDR3 length, V gene, J gene, CDR3 protein.

cdr3_length: 17; v_call: TRBV4-1; j_call: TRBJ1-4; cdr3_aa: CASSQDLSRGLNEKLFF
cdr3_length: 11; v_call: TRBV29-1; j_call: TRBJ1-1; cdr3_aa: CSVAQVTEAFF
cdr3_length: 12; v_call: TRBV29-1; j_call: TRBJ1-2; cdr3_aa: CSVETGGYGYTF
cdr3_length: 14; v_call: TRBV27; j_call: TRBJ2-7; cdr3_aa: CASSLSGGWYEQYF
cdr3_length: 15; v_call: TRBV7-9; j_call: TRBJ1-2; cdr3_aa: CASSLGGQGIYGYTF
cdr3_length: 15; v_call: TRBV7-2; j_call: TRBJ2-1; cdr3_aa: CASRISGASYNEQFF
cdr3_length: 18; v_call: TRBV3-1/TRBV3-2; j_call: TRBJ1-4; cdr3_aa: CASSQEGPPPGIYEKLFF
cdr3_length: 13; v_call: TRBV4-1; j_call: TRBJ2-5; cdr3_aa: CASSQAVSETQYF
cdr3_length: 12; v_call: TRBV6-2/TRBV6-3; j_call: TRBJ1-2; cdr3_aa: CASSWGHYGYTF
cdr3_length: 13; v_call: TRBV3-1/TRBV3-2; j_call: TRBJ1-1; cdr3_aa: CASSKTENTEAFF
cdr3_length: 16; v_call: TRBV9; j_call: TRBJ2-7; cdr3_aa: CASSVGGLAGVSEQYF
cdr3_length: 12; v_call: TRBV7-2; j_call: TRBJ2-7; cdr3_aa: CASSFSVNEQYF
cdr3_length: 14; v_call: TRBV11-3; j_call: TRBJ2-1; cdr3_aa: CASSKAGGGNEQFF
cdr3_length: 15; v_call: TRBV28; j_call: TRBJ2-2; cdr3_aa: CASSRLAGNTGELFF
cdr3_length: 13; v_call: TRBV29-1; j_call: TRBJ1-1; cdr3_aa: CSVDRQGSTEAFF
cdr3_length: 13; v_call: TRBV19; j_call: TRBJ1-1; cdr3_aa: CAARGTGLSEAFF
cdr3_length: 17; v_call: TRBV24-1; j_call: TRBJ1-5; cdr3_aa: CATSGATGTALNQPQHF
cdr3_length: 16; v_call: TRBV5-4; j_call: TRBJ2-3; cdr3_aa: CASSSGSSGHTDTQYF
cdr3_length: 14; v_call: TRBV6-4; j_call: TRBJ2-2; cdr3_aa: CASSASMNTGELFF
cdr3_length: 14; v_call: TRBV2; j_call: TRBJ2-5; cdr3_aa: CASSATTVWETQYF
cdr3_length: 14; v_call: TRBV7-8; j_call: TRBJ1-6; cdr3_aa: CASSLGDSYSPLHF
cdr3_length: 15; v_call: TRBV28; j_call: TRBJ2-7; cdr3_aa: CASSLESSGRYEQYF
cdr3_length: 12; v_call: TRBV28; j_call: TRBJ1-5; cdr3_aa: CASSLPDQPQHF
cdr3_length: 19; v_call: TRBV29-1; j_call: TRBJ2-1; cdr3_aa: CSADQGLAGPPRNYNEQFF
cdr3_length: 16; v_call: TRBV19; j_call: TRBJ2-1; cdr3_aa: CASTLRLAGEGNEQFF
cdr3_length: 13; v_call: TRBV24-1; j_call: TRBJ2-5; cdr3_aa: CATGGGARETQYF
cdr3_length: 13; v_call: TRBV29-1; j_call: TRBJ2-1; cdr3_aa: CSVKPSESYEQFF
cdr3_length: 17; v_call: TRBV28; j_call: TRBJ1-2; cdr3_aa: CASSPMFSTGGGYGYTF
cdr3_length: 16; v_call: TRBV28; j_call: TRBJ2-1; cdr3_aa: CASSPGVVGRGNEQFF
cdr3_length: 15; v_call: TRBV6-6; j_call: TRBJ2-1; cdr3_aa: CASSPRGAAYNEQFF
cdr3_length: 16; v_call: TRBV4-3; j_call: TRBJ1-1; cdr3_aa: CASSQDHGGESTEAFF
cdr3_length: 13; v_call: TRBV2; j_call: TRBJ2-7; cdr3_aa: CASSSSRYYEQYF
cdr3_length: 14; v_call: TRBV5-1; j_call: TRBJ2-3; cdr3_aa: CASRWGQGADTQYF
cdr3_length: 15; v_call: TRBV6-5; j_call: TRBJ2-7; cdr3_aa: CASSSVGTGDYEQYF
cdr3_length: 13; v_call: TRBV5-1; j_call: TRBJ2-3; cdr3_aa: CASSMQATDTQYF
cdr3_length: 16; v_call: TRBV7-9; j_call: TRBJ2-7; cdr3_aa: CASSPREGQGAREQYF
cdr3_length: 14; v_call: TRBV7-2; j_call: TRBJ2-5; cdr3_aa: CASSLQLAEETQYF
cdr3_length: 15; v_call: TRBV4-1; j_call: TRBJ1-5; cdr3_aa: CASSQDQGQGMPQHF
cdr3_length: 14; v_call: TRBV28; j_call: TRBJ1-1; cdr3_aa: CASSSGVGDTEAFF
cdr3_length: 14; v_call: TRBV2; j_call: TRBJ2-2; cdr3_aa: CASQKHDSTGELFF
cdr3_length: 13; v_call: TRBV5-1; j_call: TRBJ2-5; cdr3_aa: CASSLGAEETQYF
cdr3_length: 13; v_call: TRBV29-1; j_call: TRBJ2-3; cdr3_aa: CSVQGVATDTQYF
cdr3_length: 11; v_call: TRBV6-2/TRBV6-3; j_call: TRBJ2-2; cdr3_aa: CASSFAGELFF
cdr3_length: 13; v_call: TRBV5-8; j_call: TRBJ1-2; cdr3_aa: CASRQTGSHGYTF
cdr3_length: 13; v_call: TRBV9; j_call: TRBJ2-5; cdr3_aa: CASSVRVGETQYF
cdr3_length: 14; v_call: TRBV7-3; j_call: TRBJ2-3; cdr3_aa: CASSFGSTSDTQYF
cdr3_length: 17; v_call: TRBV5-1; j_call: TRBJ2-3; cdr3_aa: CASSRQTSGGRTDTQYF